The T cell receptor (beta chain) under discussion was sequenced for a study of T cells in Graves' hyperthyroidism and ophthalmopathy. The CDR3 is 16 residues long. Germline lookup yields CDR1 LGHDT and CDR2 YNNKEL (reference sequence). The germline V and J ends were trimmed by 4 bases and 2 bases, with 15 bases remaining between them. The study's findings and limits: Separation of ophthalmopathy from stable hyperthyroidism was achieved by a 13 V-J model.

This clonotype was picked up many times. Its specificity is unknown. PBMCs were sourced from more than 9 ml fresh peripheral blood. RNA transcripts served as the template for amplifying TCR beta CDR3 regions. Using the HTBI primer set, a first-round RT-PCR was run on the TCR CDR3. Each CDR3 protein gets one entry after TCRdb re-called the multiplex PCR reads with MiXCR. The table has approximately 300,000 distinct CDR3 sequences, approximately 15% seen once. Sequencing was carried out using blood. V usage is TRBV3-1 and J usage is TRBJ1-5, with D perhaps TRBD1 (6 bases). The origin of this receptor is a woman aged 55-70 years with Graves' ophthalmopathy. This CDR3 is CASSPTRGAGNQPQHF. DNA for the CDR3: TGTGCCAGCAGCCCTACACGGGGGGCCGGCAATCAGCCCCAGCATTTT. Complete variable domain (other parts from reference TRBV3-1 and TRBJ1-5): DTAVSQTPKYLVTQMGNDKSIKCEQNLGHDTMYWYKQDSKKFLKIMFSYNNKELIINETVPNRFSPKSPDKAHLNLHINSLELGDSAVYFCASSPTRGAGNQPQHFGDGTRLSIL.